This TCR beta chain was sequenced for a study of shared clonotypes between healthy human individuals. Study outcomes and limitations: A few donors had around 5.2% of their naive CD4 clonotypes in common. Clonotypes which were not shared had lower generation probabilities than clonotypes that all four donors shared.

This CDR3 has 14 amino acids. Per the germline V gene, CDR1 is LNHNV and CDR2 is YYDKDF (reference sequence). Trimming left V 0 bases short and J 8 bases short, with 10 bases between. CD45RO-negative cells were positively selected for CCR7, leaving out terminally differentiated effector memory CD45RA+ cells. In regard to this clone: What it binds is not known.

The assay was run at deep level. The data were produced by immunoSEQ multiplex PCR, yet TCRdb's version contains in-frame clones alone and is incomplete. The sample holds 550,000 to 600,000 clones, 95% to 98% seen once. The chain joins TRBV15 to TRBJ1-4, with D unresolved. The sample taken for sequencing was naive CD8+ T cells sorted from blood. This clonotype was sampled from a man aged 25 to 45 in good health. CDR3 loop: CATSREGSAEKLFF. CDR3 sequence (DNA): TGTGCCACCAGCAGAGAGGGCAGTGCGGAAAAACTGTTTTTT.